This T cell receptor (beta chain) was documented in a study of T cells expressing NK-cell markers. TCRdb reprocessed the 5' RACE reads and reports one entry per CDR3 protein, with no DNA. The table gives 130,000 to 150,000 distinct CDR3 sequences; the top ten clones make up around 12% of it. General study findings and limits: Among CD8+ T cells from over 5 donors, dominant NKG2C+ clonotypes accounted for about 1.0-7.0%.

In regard to this clonotype: No antigen is known for it.

The CDR3 consists of 14 residues. From germline, CDR1 is MNHEY and CDR2 SMNVEV (reference sequence). The chain combines TRBV27 with TRBJ2-1; TCRdb's D call of TRBD2 is untestable without DNA. Sequencing was carried out using blood T cells: a sorted CD56 or NKG2C T cell subset, CD4+ or CD8+ T cells, or bulk PBMC T cells (not recorded which). The TCR sequence derives from a man between 18 and 35 years old in good health. The CDR3 sequence is CASSWTGGLNEQFF.